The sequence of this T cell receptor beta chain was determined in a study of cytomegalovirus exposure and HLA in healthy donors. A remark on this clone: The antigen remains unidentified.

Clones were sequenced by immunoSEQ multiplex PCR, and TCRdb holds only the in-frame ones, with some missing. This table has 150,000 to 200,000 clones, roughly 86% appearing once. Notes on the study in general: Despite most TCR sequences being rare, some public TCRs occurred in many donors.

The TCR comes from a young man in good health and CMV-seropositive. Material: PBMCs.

The CDR3 sequence: CASGGMNTGELFF. CDR3 DNA sequence: TGTGCCAGCGGAGGAATGAACACCGGGGAGCTGTTTTTT. V and J are TRBV6-1 and TRBJ2-2; D is perhaps TRBD2 (5 bases). This CDR3 comprises 13 residues. Trimming stripped 8 bases from V and 1 base from J, with 8 bases between. Germline CDR1 is MNHNS and CDR2 is SASEGT.